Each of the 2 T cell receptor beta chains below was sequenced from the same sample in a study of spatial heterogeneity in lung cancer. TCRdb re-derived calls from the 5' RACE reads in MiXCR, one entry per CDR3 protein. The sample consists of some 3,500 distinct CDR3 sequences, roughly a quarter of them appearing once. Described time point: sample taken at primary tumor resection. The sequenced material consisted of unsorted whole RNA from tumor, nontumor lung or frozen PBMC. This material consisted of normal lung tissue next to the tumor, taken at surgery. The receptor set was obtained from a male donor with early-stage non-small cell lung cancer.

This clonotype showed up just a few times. The CDR3 coding sequence is TGTGCCATCAGTGCAAGGGGTGGCAATCAGCCCCAGCATTTT. It codes for CAISARGGNQPQHF. The V and J genes are TRBV10-3 and TRBJ1-5, with a weak D call TRBD1 (5 bases). V was pared by 4 bases and J by 2 bases, with 9 bases between. The CDR3 spans 14 residues. Germline CDR1 reads ENHRY; CDR2 reads SYGVKD.

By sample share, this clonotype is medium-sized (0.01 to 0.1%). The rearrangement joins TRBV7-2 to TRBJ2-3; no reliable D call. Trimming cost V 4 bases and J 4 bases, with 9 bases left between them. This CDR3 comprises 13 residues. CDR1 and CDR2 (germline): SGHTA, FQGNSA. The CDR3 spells CASSWTEADTQYF. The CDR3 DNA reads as TGTGCCAGCAGCTGGACGGAAGCAGATACGCAGTATTTT.